This TCR beta chain is from a study of regulatory T cells in long-lasting Graves disease. Points from the study as a whole: Limited samples may have lowered accuracy. Persistent patients had more shared public clonotypes (fewer than 3,000) than new patients (roughly 900).

According to the study, TCR beta libraries were built with iRepertoire HTBI primers and CDR3-region Arm-PCR. TCRdb reanalysed the multiplex PCR reads using MiXCR and keeps one entry per CDR3 protein. The data contain approximately 560,000 distinct CDR3 sequences, 15% to 20% of them singletons. CDR1 and CDR2 (germline): GTSNPN, SVGIG (reference sequence). The CDR3 length is 14 residues. V lost 1 base and J lost 2; bases outside the gene matches: 3. Time point specified: newly diagnosed GD, antithyroid drugs for less than 3 months. From PBMCs, RNA was extracted and then used to make the TCR library. Peripheral blood, 7 to 9.5 milliliters per patient, was collected in EDTA tubes. Remarks on this clonotype: No antigen is known for it.

These data also formed part of another study, on T cells in Graves' hyperthyroidism and ophthalmopathy.

The source material was peripheral blood mononuclear cells (PBMCs), sampled at new diagnosis, from a patient treated with antithyroid drugs. V and J are TRBV30 and TRBJ2-7; 9 bases line up with TRBD2. This TCR was sampled from a young man with Graves disease. Written as DNA, the CDR3 is TGTGCCTGGAGTGGGGGCGGGAGGGCCTACGAGCAGTACTTC. Amino acids: CAWSGGGRAYEQYF.